Reported below is one T cell receptor beta chain. V lost 5 bases and J lost 0; bases outside the gene matches: 2. The CDR3 is 13 amino acids. Germline CDR1 and CDR2: GTSNPN and SVGIG (reference sequence). This specimen comes from a study of T cell changes during pregnancy in multiple sclerosis. Sequencing was performed with immunoSEQ multiplex PCR; in TCRdb, only in-frame clones are kept and a portion is missing. The sample contains more than 55,000 clones, roughly 92% of which appear only once. The sequencing used CD8+ T cells from peripheral blood mononuclear cells, collected in the third trimester of pregnancy. The V call is TRBV30, the J call TRBJ2-7; TRBD2 matches at 9 bases. This receptor was taken from a female donor with multiple sclerosis, enrolled in a pregnancy study. This CDR3 is CAWETSGSYEQYF. CDR3 nucleotide sequence: TGTGCCTGGGAGACTAGCGGCTCCTACGAGCAGTACTTC.